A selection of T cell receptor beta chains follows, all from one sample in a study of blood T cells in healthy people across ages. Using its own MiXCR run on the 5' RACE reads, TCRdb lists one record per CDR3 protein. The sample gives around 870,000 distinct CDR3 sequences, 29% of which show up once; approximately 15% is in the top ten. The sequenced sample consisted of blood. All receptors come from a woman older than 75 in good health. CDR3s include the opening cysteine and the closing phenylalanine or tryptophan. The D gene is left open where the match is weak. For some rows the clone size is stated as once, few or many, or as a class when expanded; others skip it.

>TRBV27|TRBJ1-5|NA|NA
CASSPQTGPSQPQHF
TGTGCCAGCAGTCCCCAGACAGGTCCGAGTCAGCCCCAGCATTTT
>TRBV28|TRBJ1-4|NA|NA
CASTSNRVLANEKLFF
TGTGCCAGCACTTCTAACAGGGTGCTGGCTAATGAAAAACTGTTTTTT
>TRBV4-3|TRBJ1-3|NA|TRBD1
CASSQLTGAGNTIYF
TGCGCCAGCAGCCAACTTACAGGGGCTGGAAACACCATATATTTT
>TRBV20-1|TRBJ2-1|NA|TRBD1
CSAPSDRGWDEQFF
TGCAGTGCTCCCTCGGACAGGGGCTGGGATGAGCAGTTCTTC
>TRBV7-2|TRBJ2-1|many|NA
CASSWGLGRDEQFF
TGTGCCAGCAGCTGGGGTTTAGGTAGGGATGAGCAGTTCTTC
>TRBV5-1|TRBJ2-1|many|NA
CASSLGRTYNEQFF
TGTGCCAGCAGTTTAGGCCGAACCTACAATGAGCAGTTCTTC
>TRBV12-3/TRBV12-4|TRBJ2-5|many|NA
CASSLESAETQYF
TGTGCCAGCAGTTTAGAGTCAGCGGAGACCCAGTACTTC
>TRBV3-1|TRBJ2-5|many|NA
CASSQGSLLILGGFNHRQETQYF
TGTGCCAGCAGCCAAGGCTCTCTCTTGATCTTGGGGGGCTTCAACCACCGTCAAGAGACCCAGTACTTC
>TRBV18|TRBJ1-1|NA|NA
CASSPRVPNADTEAFF
TGTGCCAGCTCACCACGAGTACCCAATGCGGACACTGAAGCTTTCTTT
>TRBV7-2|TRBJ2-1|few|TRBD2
CAGSLALAGALDNEQFF
TGTGCCGGCAGCTTAGCTCTAGCGGGGGCCCTAGACAATGAGCAGTTCTTC
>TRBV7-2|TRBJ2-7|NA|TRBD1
CASSPDGTAYEQYF
TGTGCCAGCAGCCCAGACGGGACAGCCTACGAGCAGTACTTC
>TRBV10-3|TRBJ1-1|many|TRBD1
CAISRTGGGNTEAFF
TGTGCCATCAGTAGGACAGGGGGCGGGAACACTGAAGCTTTCTTT
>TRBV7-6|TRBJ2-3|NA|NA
CASSPGTNQDTQYF
TGTGCCAGCAGCCCCGGGACAAACCAAGATACGCAGTATTTT
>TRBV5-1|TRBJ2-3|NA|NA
CASSHGGGDTDTQYF
TGCGCCAGCAGCCACGGGGGCGGGGACACAGATACGCAGTATTTT
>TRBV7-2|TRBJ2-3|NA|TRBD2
CASRPQAGRTDTQYF
TGTGCCAGCAGGCCTCAAGCGGGGCGCACAGATACGCAGTATTTT
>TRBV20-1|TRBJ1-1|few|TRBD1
CSASRGPLGTEAFF
TGCAGTGCTAGCAGGGGGCCTCTGGGGACTGAAGCTTTCTTT
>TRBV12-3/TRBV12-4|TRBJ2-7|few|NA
CASSLSSSGYEQYF
TGTGCCAGCAGTTTATCTTCCAGCGGCTACGAGCAGTACTTC
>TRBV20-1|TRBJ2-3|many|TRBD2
CSARRNGGAKDTQYF
TGCAGTGCTAGACGGAACGGGGGGGCGAAGGATACGCAGTATTTT
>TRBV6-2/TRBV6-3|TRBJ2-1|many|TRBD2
CASSPGLVGQFF
TGTGCCAGCAGTCCCGGACTAGTTGGGCAGTTCTTC
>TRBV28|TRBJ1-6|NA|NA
CASIGGVGNSPLHF
TGTGCCAGCATAGGGGGGGTCGGTAATTCACCCCTCCACTTT
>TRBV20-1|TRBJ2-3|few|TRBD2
CSARETGRSTDTQYF
TGCAGTGCTAGAGAAACCGGGAGGAGCACAGATACGCAGTATTTT
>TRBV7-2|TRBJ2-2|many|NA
CASTLTGELFF
TGTGCCAGCACGCTTACCGGGGAGCTGTTTTTT
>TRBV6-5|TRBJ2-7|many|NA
CASSLSPNYEQYF
TGTGCCAGCAGTCTTTCCCCAAACTACGAGCAGTACTTC
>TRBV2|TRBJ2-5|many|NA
CASLAAPKETQYF
TGTGCCAGCTTGGCAGCTCCCAAAGAGACCCAGTACTTC
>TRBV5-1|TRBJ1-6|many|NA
CASSLAGRRYSPLHF
TGCGCCAGCAGCTTGGCGGGACGCCGGTATTCACCCCTCCACTTT
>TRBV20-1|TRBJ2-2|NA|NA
CSARGGAGANTGELFF
TGCAGTGCTAGAGGAGGGGCAGGCGCGAACACCGGGGAGCTGTTTTTT
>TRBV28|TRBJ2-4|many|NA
CASSLWRQGKNIQYF
TGTGCCAGCAGTTTATGGAGGCAGGGTAAAAACATTCAGTACTTC
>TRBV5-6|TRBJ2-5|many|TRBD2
CASSRLAGGTQETQYF
TGTGCCAGCAGCCGACTAGCGGGGGGGACCCAAGAGACCCAGTACTTC
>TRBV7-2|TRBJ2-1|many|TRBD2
CASSLYGRPLAGGGEQFF
TGTGCCAGCAGCTTGTATGGGCGACCTCTAGCGGGGGGCGGTGAGCAGTTCTTC
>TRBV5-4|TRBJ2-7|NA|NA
CAYGVVNSYEQYF
TGTGCCTATGGTGTGGTGAACTCCTACGAGCAGTACTTC
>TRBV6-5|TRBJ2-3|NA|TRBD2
CASSYSPPRGATDTQYF
TGTGCCAGCAGTTACTCTCCGCCGCGGGGGGCCACAGATACGCAGTATTTT
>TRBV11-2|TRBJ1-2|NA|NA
CAGSQGSGDYGYTF
TGTGCCGGCAGCCAGGGCTCAGGGGACTATGGCTACACCTTC